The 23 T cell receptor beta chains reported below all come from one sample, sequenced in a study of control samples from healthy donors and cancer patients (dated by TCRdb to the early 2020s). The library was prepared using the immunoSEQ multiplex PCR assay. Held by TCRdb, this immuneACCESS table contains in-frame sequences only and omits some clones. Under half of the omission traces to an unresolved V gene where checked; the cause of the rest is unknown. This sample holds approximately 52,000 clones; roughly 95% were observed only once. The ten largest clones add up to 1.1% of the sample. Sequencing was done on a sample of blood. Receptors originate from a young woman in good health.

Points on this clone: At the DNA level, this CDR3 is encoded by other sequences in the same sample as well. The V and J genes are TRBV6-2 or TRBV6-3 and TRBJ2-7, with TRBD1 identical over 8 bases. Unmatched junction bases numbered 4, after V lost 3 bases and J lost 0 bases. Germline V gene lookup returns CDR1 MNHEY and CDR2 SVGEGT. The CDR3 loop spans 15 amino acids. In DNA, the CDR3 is TGTGCCAGCAGTTATAGACAGGGGCCCTCCTACGAGCAGTACTTC. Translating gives CASSYRQGPSYEQYF.

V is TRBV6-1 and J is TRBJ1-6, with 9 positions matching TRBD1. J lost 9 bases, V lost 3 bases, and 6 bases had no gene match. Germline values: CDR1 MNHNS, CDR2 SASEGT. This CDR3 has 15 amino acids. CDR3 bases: TGTGCCAGCAGTGAGACAGGGGGTTTTGGTTCACCCCTCCACTTT. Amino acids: CASSETGGFGSPLHF.

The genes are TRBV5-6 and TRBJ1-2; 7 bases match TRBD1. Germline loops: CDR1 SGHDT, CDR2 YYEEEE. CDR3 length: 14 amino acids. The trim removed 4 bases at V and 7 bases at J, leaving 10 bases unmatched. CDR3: CASSPGRGQGGYTF. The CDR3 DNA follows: TGTGCCAGCAGCCCCGGGAGGGGGCAAGGTGGCTACACCTTC.

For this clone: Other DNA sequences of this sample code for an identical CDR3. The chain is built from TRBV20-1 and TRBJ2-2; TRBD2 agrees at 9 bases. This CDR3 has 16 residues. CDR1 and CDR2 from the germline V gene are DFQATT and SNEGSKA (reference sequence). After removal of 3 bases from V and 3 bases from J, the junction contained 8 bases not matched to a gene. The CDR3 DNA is TGCAGTGCTAGTAATCTCGCGGGGGGGGACACCGGGGAGCTGTTTTTT. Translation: CSASNLAGGDTGELFF.

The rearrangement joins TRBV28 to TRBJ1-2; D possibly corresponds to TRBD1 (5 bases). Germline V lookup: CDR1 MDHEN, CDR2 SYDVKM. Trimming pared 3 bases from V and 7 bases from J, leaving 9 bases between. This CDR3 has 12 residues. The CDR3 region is CASSFIGAGYTF. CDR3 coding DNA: TGTGCCAGCAGTTTCATCGGGGCTGGCTACACCTTC.

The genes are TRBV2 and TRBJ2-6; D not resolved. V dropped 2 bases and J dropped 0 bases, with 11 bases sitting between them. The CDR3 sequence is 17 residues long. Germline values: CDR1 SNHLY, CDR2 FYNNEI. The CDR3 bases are TGTGCCAGCAGTGAAAGGCCCCTGCACTCTGGGGCCAACGTCCTGACTTTC. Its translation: CASSERPLHSGANVLTF.

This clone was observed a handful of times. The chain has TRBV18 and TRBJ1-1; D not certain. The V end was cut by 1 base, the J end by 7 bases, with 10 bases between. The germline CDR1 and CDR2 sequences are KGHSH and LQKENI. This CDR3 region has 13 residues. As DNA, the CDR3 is TGTGCCAGCTCACCACAGGAAGGGCTTGAAGCTTTCTTT. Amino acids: CASSPQEGLEAFF.

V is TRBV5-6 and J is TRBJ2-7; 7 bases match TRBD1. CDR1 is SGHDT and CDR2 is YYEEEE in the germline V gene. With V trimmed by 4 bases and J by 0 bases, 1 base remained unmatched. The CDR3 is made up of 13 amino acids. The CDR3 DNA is TGTGCCAGCAGCAGGACAGGCTCCTACGAGCAGTACTTC. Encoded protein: CASSRTGSYEQYF.

This CDR3 is CASTPGANVLTF. The CDR3 coding sequence is TGTGCCAGCACGCCGGGGGCCAACGTCCTGACTTTC. The chain employs TRBV7-2 and TRBJ2-6; the D is unclear. The germline V and J ends were trimmed by 7 bases and 4 bases, with 5 bases remaining between them. The CDR3 consists of 12 residues. Germline V gene sequence: CDR1 SGHTA, CDR2 FQGNSA.

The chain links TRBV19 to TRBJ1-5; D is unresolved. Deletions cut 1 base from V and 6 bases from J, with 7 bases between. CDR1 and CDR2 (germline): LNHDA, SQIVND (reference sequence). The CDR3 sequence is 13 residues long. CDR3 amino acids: CASSIARGQPQHF. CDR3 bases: TGTGCCAGTAGTATAGCGCGCGGTCAGCCCCAGCATTTT.

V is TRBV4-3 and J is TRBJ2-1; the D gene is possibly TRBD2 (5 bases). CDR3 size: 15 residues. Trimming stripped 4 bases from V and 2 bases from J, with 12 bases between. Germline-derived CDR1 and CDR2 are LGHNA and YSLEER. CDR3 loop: CASSPFGETYNEQFF. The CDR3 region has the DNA TGCGCCAGCAGCCCGTTCGGGGAGACCTACAATGAGCAGTTCTTC.

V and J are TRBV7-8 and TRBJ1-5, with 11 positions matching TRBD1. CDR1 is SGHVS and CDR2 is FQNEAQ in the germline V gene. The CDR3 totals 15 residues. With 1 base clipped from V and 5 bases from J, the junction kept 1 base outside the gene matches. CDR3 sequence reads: CASSLGTGGDQPQHF. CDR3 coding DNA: TGTGCCAGCAGCTTAGGGACAGGGGGCGATCAGCCCCAGCATTTT.

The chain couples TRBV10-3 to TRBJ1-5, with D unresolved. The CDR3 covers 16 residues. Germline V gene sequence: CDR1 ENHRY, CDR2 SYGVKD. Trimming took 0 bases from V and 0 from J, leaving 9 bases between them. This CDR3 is CAISESGENSNQPQHF. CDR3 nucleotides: TGTGCCATCAGTGAGTCCGGGGAGAATAGCAATCAGCCCCAGCATTTT.

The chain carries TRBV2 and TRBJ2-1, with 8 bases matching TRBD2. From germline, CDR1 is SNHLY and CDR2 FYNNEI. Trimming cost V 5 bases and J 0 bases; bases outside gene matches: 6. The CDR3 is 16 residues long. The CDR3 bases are TGTGCCAGCAGTCTCCGGGGGACTAGCTCCTACAATGAGCAGTTCTTC. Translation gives CASSLRGTSSYNEQFF.

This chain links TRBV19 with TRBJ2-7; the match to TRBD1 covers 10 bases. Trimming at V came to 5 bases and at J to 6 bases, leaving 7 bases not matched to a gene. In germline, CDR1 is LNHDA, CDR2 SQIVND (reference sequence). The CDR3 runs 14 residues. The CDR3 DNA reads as TGTGCCAGTAGTCCACGACAGGGGGCGGGCGAGCAGTACTTC. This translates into CASSPRQGAGEQYF.

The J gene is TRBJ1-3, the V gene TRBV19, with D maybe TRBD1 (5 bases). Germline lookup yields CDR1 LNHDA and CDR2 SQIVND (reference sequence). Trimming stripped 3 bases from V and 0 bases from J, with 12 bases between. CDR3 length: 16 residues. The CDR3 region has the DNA TGTGCCAGTAGTATCCAATTGGACATCTCTGGAAACACCATATATTTT. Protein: CASSIQLDISGNTIYF.

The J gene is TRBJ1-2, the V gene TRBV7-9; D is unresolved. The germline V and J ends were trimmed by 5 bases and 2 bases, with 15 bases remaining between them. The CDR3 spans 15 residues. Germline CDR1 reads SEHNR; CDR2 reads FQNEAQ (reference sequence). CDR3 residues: CASSPGRWENYGYTF. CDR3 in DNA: TGTGCCAGCAGCCCCGGAAGATGGGAAAACTATGGCTACACCTTC.

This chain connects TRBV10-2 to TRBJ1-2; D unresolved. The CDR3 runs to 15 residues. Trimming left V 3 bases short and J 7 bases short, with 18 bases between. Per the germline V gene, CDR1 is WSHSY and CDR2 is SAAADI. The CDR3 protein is CASSEGNLVAGGYTF. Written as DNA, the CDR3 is TGCGCCAGCAGTGAAGGAAATCTTGTGGCGGGTGGCTACACCTTC.

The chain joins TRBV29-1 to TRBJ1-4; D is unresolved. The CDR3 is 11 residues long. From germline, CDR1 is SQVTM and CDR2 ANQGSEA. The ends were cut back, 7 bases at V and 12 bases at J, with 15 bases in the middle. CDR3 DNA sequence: TGCAGCGGGAAGATCCGGGCAGAACTGTTTTTT. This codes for CSGKIRAELFF. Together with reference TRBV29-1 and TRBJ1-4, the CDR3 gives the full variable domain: SAVISQKPSRDICQRGTSLTIQCQVDSQVTMMFWYRQQPGQSLTLIATANQGSEATYESGFVIDKFPISRPNLTFSTLTVSNMSPEDSSIYLCSGKIRAELFFGSGTQLSVL.

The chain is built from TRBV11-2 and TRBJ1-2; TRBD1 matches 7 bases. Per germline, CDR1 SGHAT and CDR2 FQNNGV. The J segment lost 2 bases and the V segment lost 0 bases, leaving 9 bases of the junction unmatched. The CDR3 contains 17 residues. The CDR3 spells CASSLDFPQGVNYGYTF. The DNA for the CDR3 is TGTGCCAGCAGCTTAGATTTTCCGCAGGGGGTAAACTATGGCTACACCTTC.

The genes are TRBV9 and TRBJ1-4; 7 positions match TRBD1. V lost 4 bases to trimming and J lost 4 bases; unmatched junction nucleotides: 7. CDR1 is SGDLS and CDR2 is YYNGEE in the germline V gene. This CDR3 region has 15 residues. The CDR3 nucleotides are TGTGCCAGCAGCCTGGGAGGGGGCGTTAATGAAAAACTGTTTTTT. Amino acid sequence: CASSLGGGVNEKLFF.

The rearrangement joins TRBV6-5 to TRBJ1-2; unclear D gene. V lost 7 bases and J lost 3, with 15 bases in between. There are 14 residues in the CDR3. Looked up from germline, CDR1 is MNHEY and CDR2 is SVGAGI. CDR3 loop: CASTKPTHDYGYTF. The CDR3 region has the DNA TGTGCCAGCACCAAACCCACCCATGACTATGGCTACACCTTC.

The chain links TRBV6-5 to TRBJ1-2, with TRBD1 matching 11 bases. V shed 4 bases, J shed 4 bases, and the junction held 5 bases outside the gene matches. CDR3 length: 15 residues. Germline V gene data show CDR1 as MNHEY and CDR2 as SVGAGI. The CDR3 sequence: CASSSGQGAIYGYTF. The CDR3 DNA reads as TGTGCCAGCAGTTCCGGACAGGGGGCCATCTATGGCTACACCTTC.